This TCR beta chain comes out of a study of T cell responses to AZD1222 COVID-19 vaccine. Sequenced by immunoSEQ multiplex PCR; TCRdb stores in-frame clones only, minus some. The sample carries 100,000 to 150,000 clones, about 90% recorded once. Whole-study results and caveats: Baseline serology detected seropositivity in only a handful of AZD1222 recipients. Spike-specific TCR repertoires showed rising breadth and depth after two AZD1222 doses.

Germline CDR1 is MDHEN and CDR2 is SYDVKM. V gave up 4 bases and J gave up 0 bases, with 19 bases separating them. The CDR3 is 18 residues long. In regard to this clone: The antigen is not known.

Sequenced material: peripheral blood, taken on day 0 of MenACWY control vaccination. The source of this sequence is an adult in good health. The gene calls are TRBV28 and TRBJ1-5; TRBD1 is a possible D gene (6 bases). The CDR3 is CASSSRDIVSYSNQPQHF. CDR3 nucleotides: TGTGCCAGCAGTTCCAGGGACATTGTTTCCTATAGCAATCAGCCCCAGCATTTT. Supplemented by reference TRBV28 and TRBJ1-5, the full variable domain reads DVKVTQSSRYLVKRTGEKVFLECVQDMDHENMFWYRQDPGLGLRLIYFSYDVKMKEKGDIPEGYSVSREKKERFSLILESASTNQTSMYLCASSSRDIVSYSNQPQHFGDGTRLSIL.